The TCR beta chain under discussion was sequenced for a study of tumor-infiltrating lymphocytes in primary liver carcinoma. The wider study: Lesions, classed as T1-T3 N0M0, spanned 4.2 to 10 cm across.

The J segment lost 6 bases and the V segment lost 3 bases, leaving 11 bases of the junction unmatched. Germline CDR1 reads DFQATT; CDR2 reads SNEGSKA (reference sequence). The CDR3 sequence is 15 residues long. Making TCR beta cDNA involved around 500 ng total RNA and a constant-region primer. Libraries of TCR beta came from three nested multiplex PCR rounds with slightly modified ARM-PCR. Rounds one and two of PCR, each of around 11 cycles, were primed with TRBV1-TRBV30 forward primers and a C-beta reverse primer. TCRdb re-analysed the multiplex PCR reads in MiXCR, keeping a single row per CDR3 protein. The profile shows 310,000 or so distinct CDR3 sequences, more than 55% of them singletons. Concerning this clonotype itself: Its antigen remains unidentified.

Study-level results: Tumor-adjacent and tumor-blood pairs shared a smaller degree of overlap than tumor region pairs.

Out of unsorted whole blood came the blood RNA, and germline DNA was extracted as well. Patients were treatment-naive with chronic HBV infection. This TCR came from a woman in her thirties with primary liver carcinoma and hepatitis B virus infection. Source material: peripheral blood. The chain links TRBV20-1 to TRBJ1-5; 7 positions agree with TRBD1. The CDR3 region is CSARVNRGSGQPQHF. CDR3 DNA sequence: TGCAGTGCTAGGGTTAACAGGGGATCCGGTCAGCCCCAGCATTTT.